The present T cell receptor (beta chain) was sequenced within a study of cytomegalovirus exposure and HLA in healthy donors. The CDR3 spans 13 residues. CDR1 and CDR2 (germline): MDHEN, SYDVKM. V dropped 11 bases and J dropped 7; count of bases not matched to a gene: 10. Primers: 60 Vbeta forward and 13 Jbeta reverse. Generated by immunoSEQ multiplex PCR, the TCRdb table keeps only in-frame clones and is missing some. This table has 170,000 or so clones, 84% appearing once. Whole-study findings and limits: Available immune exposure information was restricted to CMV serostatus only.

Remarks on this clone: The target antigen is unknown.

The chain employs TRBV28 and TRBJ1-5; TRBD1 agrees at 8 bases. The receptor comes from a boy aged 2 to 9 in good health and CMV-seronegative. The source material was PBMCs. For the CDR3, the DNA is TGTGCCGGATCCTCAGGGGGCGTGCAGCCCCAGCATTTT. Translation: CAGSSGGVQPQHF.